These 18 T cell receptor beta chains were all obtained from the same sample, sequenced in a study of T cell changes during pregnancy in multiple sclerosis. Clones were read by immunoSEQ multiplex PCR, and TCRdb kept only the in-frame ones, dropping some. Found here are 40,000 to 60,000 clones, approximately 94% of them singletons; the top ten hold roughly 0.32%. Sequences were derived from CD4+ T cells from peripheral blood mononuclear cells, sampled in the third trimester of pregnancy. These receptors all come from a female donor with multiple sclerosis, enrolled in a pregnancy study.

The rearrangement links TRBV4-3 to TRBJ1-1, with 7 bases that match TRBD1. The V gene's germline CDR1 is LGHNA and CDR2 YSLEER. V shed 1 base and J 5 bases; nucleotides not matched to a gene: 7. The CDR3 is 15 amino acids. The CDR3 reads CASSQARQGLTEAFF. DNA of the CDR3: TGCGCCAGCAGCCAAGCAAGACAGGGTCTGACTGAAGCTTTCTTT.

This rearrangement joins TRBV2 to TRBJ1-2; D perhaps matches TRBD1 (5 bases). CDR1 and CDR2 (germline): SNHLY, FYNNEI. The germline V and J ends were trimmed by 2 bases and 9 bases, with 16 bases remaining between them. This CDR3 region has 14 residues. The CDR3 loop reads CASSEKEGVGSYTF. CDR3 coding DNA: TGTGCCAGCAGTGAAAAGGAAGGGGTAGGGAGCTACACCTTC.

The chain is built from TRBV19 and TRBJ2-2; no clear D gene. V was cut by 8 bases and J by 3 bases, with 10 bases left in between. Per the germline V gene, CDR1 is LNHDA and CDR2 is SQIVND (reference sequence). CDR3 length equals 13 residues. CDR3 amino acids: CASPSGDTGELFF. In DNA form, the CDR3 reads TGTGCCAGTCCCTCCGGAGACACCGGGGAGCTGTTTTTT.

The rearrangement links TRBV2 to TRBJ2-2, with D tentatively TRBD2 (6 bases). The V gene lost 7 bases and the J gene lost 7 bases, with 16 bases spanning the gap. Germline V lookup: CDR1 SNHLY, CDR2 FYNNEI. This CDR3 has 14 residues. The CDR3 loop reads CASNRGGGGGELFF. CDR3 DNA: TGTGCCAGCAATCGTGGGGGAGGAGGCGGGGAGCTGTTTTTT.

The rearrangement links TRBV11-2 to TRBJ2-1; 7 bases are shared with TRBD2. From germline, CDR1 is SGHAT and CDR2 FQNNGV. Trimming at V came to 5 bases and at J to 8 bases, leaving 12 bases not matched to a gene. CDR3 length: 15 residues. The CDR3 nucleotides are TGTGCCAGCAGCCTGCAAAGGACTAGTGTATATGAGCAGTTCTTC. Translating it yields CASSLQRTSVYEQFF.

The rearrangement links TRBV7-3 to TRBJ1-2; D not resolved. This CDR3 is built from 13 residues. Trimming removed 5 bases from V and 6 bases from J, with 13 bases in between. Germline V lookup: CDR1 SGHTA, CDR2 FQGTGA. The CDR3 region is CASSRSTLDGYTF. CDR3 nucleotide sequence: TGTGCCAGCAGCCGCTCAACTCTGGATGGCTACACCTTC.

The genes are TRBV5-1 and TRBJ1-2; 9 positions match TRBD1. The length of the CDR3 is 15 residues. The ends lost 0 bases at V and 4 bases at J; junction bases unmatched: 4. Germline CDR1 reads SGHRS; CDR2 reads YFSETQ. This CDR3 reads CASSLVGQGSYGYTF. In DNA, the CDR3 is TGCGCCAGCAGCTTGGTGGGACAGGGCTCCTATGGCTACACCTTC.

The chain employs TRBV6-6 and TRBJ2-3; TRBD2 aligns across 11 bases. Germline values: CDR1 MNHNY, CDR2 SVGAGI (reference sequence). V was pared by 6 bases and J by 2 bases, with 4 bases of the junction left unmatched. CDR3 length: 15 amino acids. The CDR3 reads CASRRLAGTTDTQYF. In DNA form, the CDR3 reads TGTGCCAGCAGACGACTAGCGGGAACCACAGATACGCAGTATTTT.

The CDR3 is CASSTLAGRRVEQYF. The CDR3 coding sequence is TGTGCCAGCAGTACACTAGCGGGGAGGAGGGTCGAGCAGTACTTC. V is TRBV27 and J is TRBJ2-7; 10 bases line up with TRBD2. In germline, CDR1 is MNHEY, CDR2 SMNVEV (reference sequence). J lost 6 bases, V lost 5 bases, and 10 bases had no gene match. The CDR3 contains 15 residues.

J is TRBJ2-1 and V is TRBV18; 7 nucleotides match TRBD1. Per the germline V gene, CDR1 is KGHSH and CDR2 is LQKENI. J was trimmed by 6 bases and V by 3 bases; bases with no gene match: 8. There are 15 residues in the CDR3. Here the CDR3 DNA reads TGTGCCAGCTCACCTGCGACAGGGATCTCCAATGAGCAGTTCTTC. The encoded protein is CASSPATGISNEQFF.

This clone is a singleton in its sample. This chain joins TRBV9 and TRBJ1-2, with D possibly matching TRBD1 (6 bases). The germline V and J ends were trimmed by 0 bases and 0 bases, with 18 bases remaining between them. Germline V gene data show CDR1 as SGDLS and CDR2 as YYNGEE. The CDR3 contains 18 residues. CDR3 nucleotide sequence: TGTGCCAGCAGCGTAGCTACAGGGACGACTGGAGCTAACTATGGCTACACCTTC. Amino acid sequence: CASSVATGTTGANYGYTF.

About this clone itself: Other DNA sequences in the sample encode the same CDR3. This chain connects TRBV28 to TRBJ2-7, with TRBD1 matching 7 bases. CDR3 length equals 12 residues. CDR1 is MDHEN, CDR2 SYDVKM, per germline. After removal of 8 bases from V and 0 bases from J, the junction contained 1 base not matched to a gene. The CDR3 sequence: CASRQGSYEQYF. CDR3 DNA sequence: TGTGCCAGCCGACAGGGCTCCTACGAGCAGTACTTC.

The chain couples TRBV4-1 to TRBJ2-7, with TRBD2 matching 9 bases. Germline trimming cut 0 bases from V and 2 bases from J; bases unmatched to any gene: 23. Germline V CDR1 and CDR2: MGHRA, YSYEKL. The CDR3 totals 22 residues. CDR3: CASSQDPGSDSGRNRWPYEQYF. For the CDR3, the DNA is TGCGCCAGCAGCCAAGATCCTGGGAGCGATAGCGGGAGAAACCGCTGGCCCTACGAGCAGTACTTC.

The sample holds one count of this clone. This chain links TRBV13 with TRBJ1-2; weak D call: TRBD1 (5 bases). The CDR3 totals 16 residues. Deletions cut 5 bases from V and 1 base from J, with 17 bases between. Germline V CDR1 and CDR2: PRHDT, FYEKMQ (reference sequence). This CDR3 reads CASSLPQGSVNYGYTF. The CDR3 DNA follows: TGTGCCAGCAGCCTCCCCCAGGGCAGCGTTAACTATGGCTACACCTTC.

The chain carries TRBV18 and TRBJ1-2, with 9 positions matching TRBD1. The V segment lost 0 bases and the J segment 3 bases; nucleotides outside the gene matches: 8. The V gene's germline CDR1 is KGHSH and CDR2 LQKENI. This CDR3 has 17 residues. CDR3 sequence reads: CASSPPPSRDRDYGYTF. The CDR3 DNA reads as TGTGCCAGCTCACCACCGCCGTCGAGGGACAGGGACTATGGCTACACCTTC.

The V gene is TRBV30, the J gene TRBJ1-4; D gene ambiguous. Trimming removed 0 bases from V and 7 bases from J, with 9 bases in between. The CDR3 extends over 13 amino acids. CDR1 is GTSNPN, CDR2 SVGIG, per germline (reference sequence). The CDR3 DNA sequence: TGTGCCTGGAGTGTACGTCCGAGTGAAAAACTGTTTTTT. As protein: CAWSVRPSEKLFF.

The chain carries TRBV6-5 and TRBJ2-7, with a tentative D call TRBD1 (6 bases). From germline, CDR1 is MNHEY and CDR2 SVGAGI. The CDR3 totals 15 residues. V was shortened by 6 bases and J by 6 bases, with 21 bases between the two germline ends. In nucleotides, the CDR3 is TGTGCCAGCAGACTAACAACAGGGATCCGGGCCGAGCAGTACTTC. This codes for CASRLTTGIRAEQYF.

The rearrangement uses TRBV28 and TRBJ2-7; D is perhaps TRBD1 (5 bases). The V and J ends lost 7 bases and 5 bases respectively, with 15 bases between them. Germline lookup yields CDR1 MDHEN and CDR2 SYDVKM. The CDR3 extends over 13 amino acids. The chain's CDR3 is CASIEGARHEQYF. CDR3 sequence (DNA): TGTGCCAGCATTGAAGGGGCGCGACACGAGCAGTACTTC.